The clone carrying this TCR beta chain was found many times. Its specificity is unknown. The data were taken from a study of T cells after yellow fever vaccination. Study-wide context: Fractions with few cells were prepared using SMART-Seq v4 Ultra Low Input.

General study results and limits: In post-booster samples, most primary-vaccination clones reappeared (just under 97% CD4, roughly 90% CD8). A limited proportion of clonotypes was detected within both the CD4 and CD8 compartments.

Germline V gene data show CDR1 as SGHKS and CDR2 as YYEKEE (reference sequence). CDR3 length: 13 amino acids. The V end was cut by 2 bases, the J end by 3 bases, with 6 bases between. TCRdb reanalysed the 5' RACE reads using MiXCR and keeps one entry per CDR3 protein. The data contain some 250,000 distinct CDR3 sequences, 3.6% of them singletons. This specimen consisted of PBMCs, obtained 15 days after the yellow fever booster vaccination. V gene TRBV5-5 combines with J gene TRBJ1-5; D unclear. The source is a man between 18 and 35 years old who received the YFV17D yellow fever vaccine. Here the CDR3 DNA reads TGTGCCAGCAGCTTAACGGACAATCAGCCCCAGCATTTT. Translation: CASSLTDNQPQHF.